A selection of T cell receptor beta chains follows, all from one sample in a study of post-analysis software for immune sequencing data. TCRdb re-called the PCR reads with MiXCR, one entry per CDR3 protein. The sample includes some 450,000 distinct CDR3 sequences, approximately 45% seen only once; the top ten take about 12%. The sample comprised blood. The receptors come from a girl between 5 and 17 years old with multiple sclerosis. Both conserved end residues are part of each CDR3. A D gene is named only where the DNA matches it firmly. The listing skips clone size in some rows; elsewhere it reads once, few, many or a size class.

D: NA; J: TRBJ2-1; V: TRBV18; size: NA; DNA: TGTGCCGGCTCAAACGGACCCTACAATGAGCAGTTCTTC; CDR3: CAGSNGPYNEQFF
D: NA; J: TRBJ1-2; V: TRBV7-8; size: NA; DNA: TGTGCCAGCAGCTTAGGCGTTGTGGCGGCCAGGGAAAGTGGCTACACCTTC; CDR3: CASSLGVVAARESGYTF
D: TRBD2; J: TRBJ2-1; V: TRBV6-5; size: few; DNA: TGTGCCAGCAGTCCGGGTACTAGCGGGATAGGTGAGCAGTTCTTC; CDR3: CASSPGTSGIGEQFF
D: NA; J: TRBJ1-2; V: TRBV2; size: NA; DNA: TGTGCCAGCAGTCAAAGGGGGGGGTCGAGGTATGGCTACACCTTC; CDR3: CASSQRGGSRYGYTF
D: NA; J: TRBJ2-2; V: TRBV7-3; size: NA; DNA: TGTGCCAGCAGCTTACGTTATACCGGGGAGCTGTTTTTT; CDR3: CASSLRYTGELFF
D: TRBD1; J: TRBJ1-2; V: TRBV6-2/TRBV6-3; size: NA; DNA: TGTGCCAGCAGTTACGGCCCCCGGGACAGAAACTATGGCTACACCTTC; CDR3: CASSYGPRDRNYGYTF
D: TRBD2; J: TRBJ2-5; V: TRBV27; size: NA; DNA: TGTGCCAGCAGTTTTGCGAGCGGGGTTCAAGAGACCCAGTACTTC; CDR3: CASSFASGVQETQYF
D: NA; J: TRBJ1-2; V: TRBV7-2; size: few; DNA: TGTGCCAGCAGCTTAGACGGCAGGGCGAACTATGGCTACACCTTC; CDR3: CASSLDGRANYGYTF
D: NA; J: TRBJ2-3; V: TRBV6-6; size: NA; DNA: TGTGCCAGCAGTCACCGGGACTTCACAGATACGCAGTATTTT; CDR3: CASSHRDFTDTQYF
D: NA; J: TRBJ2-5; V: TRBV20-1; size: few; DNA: TGCAGTGCTAGCAGGGGAGGAATCCAAGAGACCCAGTACTTC; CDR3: CSASRGGIQETQYF
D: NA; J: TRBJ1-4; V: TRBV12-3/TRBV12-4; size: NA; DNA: TGTGCCAGCAGTTTAGCGACAGCAAAACTGTTTTTT; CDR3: CASSLATAKLFF
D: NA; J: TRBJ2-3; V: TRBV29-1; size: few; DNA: TGCAGCGTTGAGTCCCTGGACTCGAGCACAGATACGCAGTATTTT; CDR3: CSVESLDSSTDTQYF
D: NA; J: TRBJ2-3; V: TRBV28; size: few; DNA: TGTGCCAGCACCGTGGGGGGTGAAGGAACAGATACGCAGTATTTT; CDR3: CASTVGGEGTDTQYF
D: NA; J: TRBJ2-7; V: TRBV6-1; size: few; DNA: TGTGCCAGCTCCGAGCAGTACTTC; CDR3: CASSEQYF
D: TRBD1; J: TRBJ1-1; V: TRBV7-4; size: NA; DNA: TGTGCCAGCAGCTCCTTGGACAGGGTGAACACTGAAGCTTTCTTT; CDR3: CASSSLDRVNTEAFF
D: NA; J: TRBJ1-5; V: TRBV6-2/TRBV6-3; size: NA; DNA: TGTGCCAGCAGCGGGGCGGCCACCAATCAGCCCCAGCATTTT; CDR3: CASSGAATNQPQHF
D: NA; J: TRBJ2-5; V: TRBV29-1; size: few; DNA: TGCAGCGTTACTAGAGCGGAGACCCAGTACTTC; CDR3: CSVTRAETQYF
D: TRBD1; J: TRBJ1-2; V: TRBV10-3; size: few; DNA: TGTGCCATCAGAGGGACAGGGGGGGATGGCTACACCTTC; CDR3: CAIRGTGGDGYTF
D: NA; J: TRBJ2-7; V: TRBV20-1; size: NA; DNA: TGCAGTGCTAGAGATGGGGATGAGTACGAGCAGTACTTC; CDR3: CSARDGDEYEQYF
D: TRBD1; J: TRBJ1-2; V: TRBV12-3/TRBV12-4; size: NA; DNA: TGTGCCAGCAGTCCCGGACAGGGCGTCAGGAAAAACTATGGCTACACCTTC; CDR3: CASSPGQGVRKNYGYTF
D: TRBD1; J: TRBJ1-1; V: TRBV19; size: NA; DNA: TGTGCCAGTAGTACGGGACAGCAGCCCGGTGAAGCTTTCTTT; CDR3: CASSTGQQPGEAFF
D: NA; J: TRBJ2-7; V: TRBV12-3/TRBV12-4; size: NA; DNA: TGTGCCAGCAGTCCCTTGGGCTACGAGCAGTACTTC; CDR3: CASSPLGYEQYF
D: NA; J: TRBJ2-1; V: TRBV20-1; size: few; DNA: TGCAGTGCTAGAGAGAACATCTTTAATGAGCAGTTCTTC; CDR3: CSARENIFNEQFF
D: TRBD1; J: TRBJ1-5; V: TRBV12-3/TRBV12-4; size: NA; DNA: TGTGCCAGCACCCCGGGACAGGGACCGAATCAGCCCCAGCATTTT; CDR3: CASTPGQGPNQPQHF